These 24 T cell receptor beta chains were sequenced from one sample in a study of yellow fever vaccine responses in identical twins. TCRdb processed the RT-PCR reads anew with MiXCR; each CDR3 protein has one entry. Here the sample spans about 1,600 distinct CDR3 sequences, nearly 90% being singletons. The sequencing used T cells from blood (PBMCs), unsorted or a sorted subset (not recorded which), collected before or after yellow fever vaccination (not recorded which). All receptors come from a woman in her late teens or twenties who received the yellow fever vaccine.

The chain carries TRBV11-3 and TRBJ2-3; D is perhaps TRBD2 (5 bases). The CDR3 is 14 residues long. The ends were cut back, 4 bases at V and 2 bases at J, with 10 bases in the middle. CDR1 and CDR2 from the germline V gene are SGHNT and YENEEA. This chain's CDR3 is CASSYFGDTDTQYF. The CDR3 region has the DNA TGTGCCAGCAGCTACTTCGGGGACACAGATACGCAGTATTTT.

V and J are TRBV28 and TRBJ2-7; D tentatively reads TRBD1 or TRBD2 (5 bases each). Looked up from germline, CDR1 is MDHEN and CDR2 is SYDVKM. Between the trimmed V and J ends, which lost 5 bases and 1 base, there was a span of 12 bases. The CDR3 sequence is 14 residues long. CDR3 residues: CASSTGPPSYEQYF. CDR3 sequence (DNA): TGTGCCAGCAGTACGGGACCGCCTTCCTACGAGCAGTACTTC.

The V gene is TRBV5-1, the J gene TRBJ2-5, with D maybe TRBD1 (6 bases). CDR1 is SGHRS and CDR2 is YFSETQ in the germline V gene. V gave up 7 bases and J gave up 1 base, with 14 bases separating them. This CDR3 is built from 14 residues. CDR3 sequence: CASSNGQPQETQYF. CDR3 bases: TGCGCCAGCTCGAATGGACAGCCCCAAGAGACCCAGTACTTC.

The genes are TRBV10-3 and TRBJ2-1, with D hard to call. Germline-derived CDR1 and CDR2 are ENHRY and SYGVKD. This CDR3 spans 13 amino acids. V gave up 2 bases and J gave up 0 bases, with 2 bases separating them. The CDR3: CAISESSYNEQFF. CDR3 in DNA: TGTGCCATCAGTGAGAGCTCCTACAATGAGCAGTTCTTC.

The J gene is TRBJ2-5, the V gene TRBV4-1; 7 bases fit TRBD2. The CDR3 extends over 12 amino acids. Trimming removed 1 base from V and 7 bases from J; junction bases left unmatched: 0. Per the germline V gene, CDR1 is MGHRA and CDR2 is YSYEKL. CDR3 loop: CASSQGEGTQYF. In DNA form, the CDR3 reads TGCGCCAGCAGCCAAGGGGAGGGGACCCAGTACTTC.

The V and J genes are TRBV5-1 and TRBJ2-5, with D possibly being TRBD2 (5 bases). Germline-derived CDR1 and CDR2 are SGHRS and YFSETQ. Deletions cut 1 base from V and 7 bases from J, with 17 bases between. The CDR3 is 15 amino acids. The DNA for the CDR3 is TGCGCCAGCAGCTTGTGGCCCCTCGCGGGCTCGACCCAGTACTTC. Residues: CASSLWPLAGSTQYF.

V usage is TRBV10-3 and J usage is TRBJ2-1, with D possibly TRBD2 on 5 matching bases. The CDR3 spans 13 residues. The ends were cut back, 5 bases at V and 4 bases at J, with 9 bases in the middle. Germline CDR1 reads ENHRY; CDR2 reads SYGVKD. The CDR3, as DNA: TGTGCCATCAGTTTGGAGGCTTACAATGAGCAGTTCTTC. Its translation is CAISLEAYNEQFF.

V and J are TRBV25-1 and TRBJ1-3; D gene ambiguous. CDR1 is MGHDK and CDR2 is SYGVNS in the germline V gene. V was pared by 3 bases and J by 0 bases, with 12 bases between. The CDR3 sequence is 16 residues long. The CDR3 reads CASSEPSRLSGNTIYF. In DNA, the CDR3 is TGTGCCAGCAGTGAGCCTAGTCGTCTCTCTGGAAACACCATATATTTT.

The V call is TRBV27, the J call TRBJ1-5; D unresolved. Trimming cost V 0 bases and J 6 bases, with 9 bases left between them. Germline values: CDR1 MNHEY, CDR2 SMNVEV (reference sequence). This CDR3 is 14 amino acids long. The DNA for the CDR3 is TGTGCCAGCAGTTTATCCCCCGTGGGTCAGCCCCAGCATTTT. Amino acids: CASSLSPVGQPQHF.

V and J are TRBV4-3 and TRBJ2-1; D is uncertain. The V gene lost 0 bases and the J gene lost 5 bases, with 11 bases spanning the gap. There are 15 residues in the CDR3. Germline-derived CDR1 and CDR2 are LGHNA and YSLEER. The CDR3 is CASSQDFGLNNEQFF. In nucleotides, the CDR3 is TGCGCCAGCAGCCAAGATTTTGGTCTGAACAATGAGCAGTTCTTC.

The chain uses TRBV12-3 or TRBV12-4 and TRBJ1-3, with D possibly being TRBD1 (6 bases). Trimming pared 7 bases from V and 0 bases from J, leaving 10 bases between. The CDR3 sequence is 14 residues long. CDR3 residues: CASTGARSGNTIYF. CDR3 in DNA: TGTGCCAGCACGGGGGCCCGCTCTGGAAACACCATATATTTT.

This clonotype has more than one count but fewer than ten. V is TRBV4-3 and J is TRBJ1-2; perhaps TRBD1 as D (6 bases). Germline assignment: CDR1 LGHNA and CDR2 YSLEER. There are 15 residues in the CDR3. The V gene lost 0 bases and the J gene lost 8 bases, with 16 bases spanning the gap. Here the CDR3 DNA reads TGCGCCAGCAGCCAAGATTTGGAGGGGGTAAACGGCTACACCTTC. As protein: CASSQDLEGVNGYTF.

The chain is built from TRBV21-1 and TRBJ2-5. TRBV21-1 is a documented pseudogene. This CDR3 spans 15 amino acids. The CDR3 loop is CASSLWDVEQETQYF. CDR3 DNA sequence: TGTGCCAGCAGCCTCTGGGATGTGGAGCAAGAGACCCAGTACTTC.

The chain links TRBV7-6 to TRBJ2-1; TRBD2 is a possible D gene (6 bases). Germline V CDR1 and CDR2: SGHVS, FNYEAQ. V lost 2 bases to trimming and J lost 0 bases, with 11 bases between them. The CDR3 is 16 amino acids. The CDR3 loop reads CASSLNGGSSYNEQFF. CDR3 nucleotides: TGTGCCAGCAGCTTAAATGGGGGGAGCTCCTACAATGAGCAGTTCTTC.

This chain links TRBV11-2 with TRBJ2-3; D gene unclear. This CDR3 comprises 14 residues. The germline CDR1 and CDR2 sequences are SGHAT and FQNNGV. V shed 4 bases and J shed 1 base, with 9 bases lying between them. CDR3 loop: CASSYSARTDTQYF. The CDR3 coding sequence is TGTGCCAGCAGCTACTCAGCACGCACAGATACGCAGTATTTT.

CDR3 residues: CASRIAGGNTGELFF. The CDR3 bases are TGTGCCAGCAGAATAGCGGGGGGAAACACCGGGGAGCTGTTTTTT. V gene TRBV28 combines with J gene TRBJ2-2, with 10 bases that match TRBD2. The V segment lost 6 bases and the J segment 2 bases; nucleotides outside the gene matches: 3. The CDR3 is made up of 15 amino acids. Germline CDR1 reads MDHEN; CDR2 reads SYDVKM.

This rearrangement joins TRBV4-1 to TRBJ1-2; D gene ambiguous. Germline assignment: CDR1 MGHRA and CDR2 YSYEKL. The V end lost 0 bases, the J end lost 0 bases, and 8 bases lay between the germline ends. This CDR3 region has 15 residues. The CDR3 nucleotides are TGCGCCAGCAGCCAAGATCGAGAAGCTAACTATGGCTACACCTTC. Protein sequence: CASSQDREANYGYTF.

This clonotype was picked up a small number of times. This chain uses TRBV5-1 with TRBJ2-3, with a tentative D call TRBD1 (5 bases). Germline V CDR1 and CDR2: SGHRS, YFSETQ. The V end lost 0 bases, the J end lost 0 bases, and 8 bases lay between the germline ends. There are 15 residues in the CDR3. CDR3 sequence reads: CASSLVRASTDTQYF. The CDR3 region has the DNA TGCGCCAGCAGCTTGGTCAGGGCTAGCACAGATACGCAGTATTTT.

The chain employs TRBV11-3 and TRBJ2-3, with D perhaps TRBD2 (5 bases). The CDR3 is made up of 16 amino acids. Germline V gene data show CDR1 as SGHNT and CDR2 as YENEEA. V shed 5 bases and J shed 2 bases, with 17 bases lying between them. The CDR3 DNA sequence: TGTGCCAGCAGCCTGACCCAGCGGAGGATCACAGATACGCAGTATTTT. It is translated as CASSLTQRRITDTQYF.

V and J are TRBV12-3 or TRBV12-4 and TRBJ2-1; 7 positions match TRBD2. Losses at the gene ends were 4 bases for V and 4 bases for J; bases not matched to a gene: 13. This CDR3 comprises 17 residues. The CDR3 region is CASSSPSGRGRYNEQFF. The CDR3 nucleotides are TGTGCCAGCAGTTCCCCGAGTGGGCGGGGGAGATACAATGAGCAGTTCTTC.

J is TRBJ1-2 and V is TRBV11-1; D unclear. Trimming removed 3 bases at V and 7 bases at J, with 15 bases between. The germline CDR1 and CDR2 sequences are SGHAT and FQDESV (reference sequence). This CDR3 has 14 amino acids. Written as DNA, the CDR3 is TGTGCCAGCAGCTTCTTAGGCGCCGACGGTGGCTACACCTTC. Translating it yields CASSFLGADGGYTF.

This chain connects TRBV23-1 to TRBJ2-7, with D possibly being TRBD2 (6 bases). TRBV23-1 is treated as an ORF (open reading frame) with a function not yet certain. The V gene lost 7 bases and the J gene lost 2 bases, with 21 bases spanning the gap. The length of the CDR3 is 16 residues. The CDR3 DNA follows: TGCGCCAGCACCAGCCTTGGAGGGGCGGATCCCTACGAGCAGTACTTC. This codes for CASTSLGGADPYEQYF.

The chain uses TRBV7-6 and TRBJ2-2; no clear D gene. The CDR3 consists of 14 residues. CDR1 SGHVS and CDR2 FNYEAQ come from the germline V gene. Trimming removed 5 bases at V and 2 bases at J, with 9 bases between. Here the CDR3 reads CASSPPFNTGELFF. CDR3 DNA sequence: TGTGCCAGCAGCCCCCCCTTTAACACCGGGGAGCTGTTTTTT.

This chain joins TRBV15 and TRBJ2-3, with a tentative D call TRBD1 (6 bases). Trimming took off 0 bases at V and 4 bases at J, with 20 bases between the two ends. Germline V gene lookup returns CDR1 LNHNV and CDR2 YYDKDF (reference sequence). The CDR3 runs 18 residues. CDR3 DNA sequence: TGTGCCACCAGCAGAGATGTCACTAGTCCAAAGGGGGCAGATACGCAGTATTTT. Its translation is CATSRDVTSPKGADTQYF.